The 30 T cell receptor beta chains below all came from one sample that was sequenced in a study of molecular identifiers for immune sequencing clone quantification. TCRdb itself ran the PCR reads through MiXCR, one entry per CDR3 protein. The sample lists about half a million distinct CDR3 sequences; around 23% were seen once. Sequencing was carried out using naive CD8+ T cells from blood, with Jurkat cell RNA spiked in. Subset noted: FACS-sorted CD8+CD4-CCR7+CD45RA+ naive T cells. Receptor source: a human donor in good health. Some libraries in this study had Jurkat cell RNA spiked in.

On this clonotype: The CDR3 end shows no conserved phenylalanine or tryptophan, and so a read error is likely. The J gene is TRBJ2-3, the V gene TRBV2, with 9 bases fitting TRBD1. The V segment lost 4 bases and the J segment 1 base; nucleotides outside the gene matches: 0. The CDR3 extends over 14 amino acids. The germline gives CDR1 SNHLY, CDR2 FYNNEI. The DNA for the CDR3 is TGTGCCAGCAGTGGGACAGGGGGCACAGATACGCAGTATCTT. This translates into CASSGTGGTDTQYL.

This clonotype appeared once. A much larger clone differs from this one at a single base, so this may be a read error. CDR3 sequence reads: CASSLSEYAGELFF. DNA for the CDR3: TGTGCCAGCAGCTTGAGCGAATACGCCGGGGAGCTGTTTTTT. The chain joins TRBV7-9 to TRBJ2-2, with unresolved D. This CDR3 is 14 amino acids long. Germline CDR1 SEHNR, CDR2 FQNEAQ (reference sequence). V lost 3 bases, J lost 6 bases, and 11 bases lay in between.

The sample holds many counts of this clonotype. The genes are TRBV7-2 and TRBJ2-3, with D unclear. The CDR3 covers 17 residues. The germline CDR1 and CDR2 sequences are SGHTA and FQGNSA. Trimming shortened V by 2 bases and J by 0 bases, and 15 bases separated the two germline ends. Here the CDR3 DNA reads TGTGCCAGCAGCTTATTCTACGTGACAACTAGCACAGATACGCAGTATTTT. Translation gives CASSLFYVTTSTDTQYF. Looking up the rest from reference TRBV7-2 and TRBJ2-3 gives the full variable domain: GAGVSQSPSNKVTEKGKDVELRCDPISGHTALYWYRQSLGQGLEFLIYFQGNSAPDKSGLPSDRFSAERTGGSVSTLTIQRTQQEDSAVYLCASSLFYVTTSTDTQYFGPGTRLTVL.

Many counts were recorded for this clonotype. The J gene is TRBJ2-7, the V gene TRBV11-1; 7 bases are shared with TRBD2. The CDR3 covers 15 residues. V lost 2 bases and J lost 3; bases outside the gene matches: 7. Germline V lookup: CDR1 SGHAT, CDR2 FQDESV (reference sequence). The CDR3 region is CASSLRLAENYEQYF. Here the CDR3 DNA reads TGTGCCAGCAGCTTACGGCTAGCGGAGAACTACGAGCAGTACTTC.

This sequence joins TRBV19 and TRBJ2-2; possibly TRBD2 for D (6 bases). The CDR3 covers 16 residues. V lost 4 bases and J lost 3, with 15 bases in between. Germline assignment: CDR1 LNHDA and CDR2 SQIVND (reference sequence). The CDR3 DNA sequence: TGTGCCAGTAGTACACCGGGACGGAGGGACACCGGGGAGCTGTTTTTT. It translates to CASSTPGRRDTGELFF.

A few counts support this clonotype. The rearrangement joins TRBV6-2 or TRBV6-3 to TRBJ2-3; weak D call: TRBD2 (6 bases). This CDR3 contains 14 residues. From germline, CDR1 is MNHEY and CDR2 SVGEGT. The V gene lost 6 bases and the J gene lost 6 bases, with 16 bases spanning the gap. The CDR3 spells CASRYTEGLDTQYF. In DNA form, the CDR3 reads TGTGCCAGCAGATACACGGAGGGGTTGGATACGCAGTATTTT.

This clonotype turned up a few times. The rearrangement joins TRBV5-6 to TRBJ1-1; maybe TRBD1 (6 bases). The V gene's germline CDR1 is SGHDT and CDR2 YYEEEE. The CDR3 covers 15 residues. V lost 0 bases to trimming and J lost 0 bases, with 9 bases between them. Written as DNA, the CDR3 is TGTGCCAGCAGCTTGGTTGGGACAATGAACACTGAAGCTTTCTTT. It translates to CASSLVGTMNTEAFF.

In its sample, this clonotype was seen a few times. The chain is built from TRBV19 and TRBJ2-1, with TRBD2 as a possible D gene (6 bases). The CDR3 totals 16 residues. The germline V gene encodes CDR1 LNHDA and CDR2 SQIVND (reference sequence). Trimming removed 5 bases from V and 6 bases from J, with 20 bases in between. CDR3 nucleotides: TGTGCCAGTAGTCTGACCGGGACTCCGATCCCCAATGAGCAGTTCTTC. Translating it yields CASSLTGTPIPNEQFF.

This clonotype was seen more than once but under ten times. This chain's CDR3 is CASSFRQPQHF. The CDR3 region has the DNA TGTGCCAGCAGTTTCCGTCAGCCCCAGCATTTT. The chain joins TRBV28 to TRBJ1-5, with D unresolved. The V gene lost 3 bases and the J gene lost 6 bases, with 3 bases spanning the gap. Germline loops: CDR1 MDHEN, CDR2 SYDVKM. The CDR3 has 11 residues.

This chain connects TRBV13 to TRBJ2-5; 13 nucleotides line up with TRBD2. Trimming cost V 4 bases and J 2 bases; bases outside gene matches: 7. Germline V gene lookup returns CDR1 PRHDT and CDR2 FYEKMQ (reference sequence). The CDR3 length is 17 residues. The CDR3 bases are TGTGCCAGCAGCTCGAGGGAGGGACTAGCGGGACAAGAGACCCAGTACTTC. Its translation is CASSSREGLAGQETQYF.

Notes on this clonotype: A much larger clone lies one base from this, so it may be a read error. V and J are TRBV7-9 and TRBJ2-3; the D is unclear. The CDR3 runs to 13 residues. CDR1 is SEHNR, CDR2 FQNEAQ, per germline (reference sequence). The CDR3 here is CASRLEESYTQYF. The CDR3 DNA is TGTGCCAGCCGCTTGGAAGAGTCATATACGCAGTATTTT. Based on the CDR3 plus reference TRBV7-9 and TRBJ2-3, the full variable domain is DTGVSQNPRHKITKRGQNVTFRCDPISEHNRLYWYRQTLGQGPEFLTYFQNEAQLEKSRLLSDRFSAERPKGSFSTLEIQRTEQGDSAMYLCASRLEESYTQYFGPGTRLTVL.

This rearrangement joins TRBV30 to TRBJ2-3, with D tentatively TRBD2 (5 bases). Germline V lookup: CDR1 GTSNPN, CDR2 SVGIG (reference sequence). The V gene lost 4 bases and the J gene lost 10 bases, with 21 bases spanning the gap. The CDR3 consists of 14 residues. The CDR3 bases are TGTGCCTGGACCGGACCCCTCACCGGGGATGCGCAGTATTTT. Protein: CAWTGPLTGDAQYF.

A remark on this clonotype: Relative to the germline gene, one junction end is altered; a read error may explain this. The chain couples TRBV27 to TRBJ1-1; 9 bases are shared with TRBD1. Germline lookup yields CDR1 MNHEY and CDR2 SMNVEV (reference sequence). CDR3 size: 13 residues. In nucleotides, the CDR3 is TGTGCCAGCAGATCAACAGGGGGCACTGAAGCTTCCTTT. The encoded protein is CASRSTGGTEASF.

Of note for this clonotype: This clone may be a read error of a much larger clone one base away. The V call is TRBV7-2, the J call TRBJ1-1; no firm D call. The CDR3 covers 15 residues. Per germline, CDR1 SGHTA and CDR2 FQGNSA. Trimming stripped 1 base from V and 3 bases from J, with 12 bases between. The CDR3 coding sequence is TGTGCCAGCAGCTTAGGTACGGCCATGTACACTGAAGCTTTCTTT. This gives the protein CASSLGTAMYTEAFF. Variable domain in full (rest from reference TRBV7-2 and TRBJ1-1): GAGVSQSPSNKVTEKGKDVELRCDPISGHTALYWYRQSLGQGLEFLIYFQGNSAPDKSGLPSDRFSAERTGGSVSTLTIQRTQQEDSAVYLCASSLGTAMYTEAFFGQGTRLTVV.

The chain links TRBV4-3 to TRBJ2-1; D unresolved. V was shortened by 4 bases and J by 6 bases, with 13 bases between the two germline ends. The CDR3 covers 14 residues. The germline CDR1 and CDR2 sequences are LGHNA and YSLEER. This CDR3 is CASSRDRSFNEQFF. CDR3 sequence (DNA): TGCGCCAGCAGCCGAGATAGGAGTTTCAATGAGCAGTTCTTC.

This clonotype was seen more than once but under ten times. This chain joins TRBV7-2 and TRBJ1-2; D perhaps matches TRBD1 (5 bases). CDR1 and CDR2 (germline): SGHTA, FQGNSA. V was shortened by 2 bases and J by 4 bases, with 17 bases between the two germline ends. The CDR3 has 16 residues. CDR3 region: CASSLLNRPTPYGYTF. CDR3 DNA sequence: TGTGCCAGCAGCTTACTGAACAGGCCAACTCCCTATGGCTACACCTTC.

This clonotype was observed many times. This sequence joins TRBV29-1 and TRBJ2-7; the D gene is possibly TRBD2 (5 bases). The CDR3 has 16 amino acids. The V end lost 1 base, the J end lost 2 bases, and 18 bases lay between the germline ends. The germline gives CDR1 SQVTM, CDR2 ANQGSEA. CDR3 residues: CSVEALGKRSTYEQYF. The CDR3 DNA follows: TGCAGCGTTGAAGCCCTAGGGAAGCGGAGCACCTACGAGCAGTACTTC.

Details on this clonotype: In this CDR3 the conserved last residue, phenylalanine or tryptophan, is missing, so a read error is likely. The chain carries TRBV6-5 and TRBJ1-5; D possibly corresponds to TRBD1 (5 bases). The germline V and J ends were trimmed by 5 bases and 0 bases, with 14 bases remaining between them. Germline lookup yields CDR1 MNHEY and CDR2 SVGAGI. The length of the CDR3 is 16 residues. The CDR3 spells CASSPQGWGSNQPQHS. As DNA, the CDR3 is TGTGCCAGCAGTCCTCAGGGTTGGGGTAGCAATCAGCCCCAGCATTCT.

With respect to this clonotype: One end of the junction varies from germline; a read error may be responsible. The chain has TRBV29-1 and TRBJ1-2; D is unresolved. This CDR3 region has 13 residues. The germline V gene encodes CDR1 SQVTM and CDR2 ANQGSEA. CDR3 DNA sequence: TGCAGCATTGAAGATTGGCAGGAGGATGGCTACACCTTC. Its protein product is CSIEDWQEDGYTF. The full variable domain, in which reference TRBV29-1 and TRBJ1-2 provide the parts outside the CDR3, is SAVISQKPSRDICQRGTSLTIQCQVDSQVTMMFWYRQQPGQSLTLIATANQGSEATYESGFVIDKFPISRPNLTFSTLTVSNMSPEDSSIYLCSIEDWQEDGYTFGSGTRLTVV.

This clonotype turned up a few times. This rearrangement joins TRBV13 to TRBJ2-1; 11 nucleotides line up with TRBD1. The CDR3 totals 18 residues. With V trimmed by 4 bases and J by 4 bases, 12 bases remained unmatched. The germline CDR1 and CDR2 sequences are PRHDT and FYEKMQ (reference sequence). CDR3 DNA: TGTGCCAGCAGCTCGGATACTGAGGGACAGGGGGGATACAATGAGCAGTTCTTC. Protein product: CASSSDTEGQGGYNEQFF. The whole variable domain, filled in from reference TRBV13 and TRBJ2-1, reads AAGVIQSPRHLIKEKRETATLKCYPIPRHDTVYWYQQGPGQDPQFLISFYEKMQSDKGSIPDRFSAQQFSDYHSELNMSSLELGDSALYFCASSSDTEGQGGYNEQFFGPGTRLTVL.

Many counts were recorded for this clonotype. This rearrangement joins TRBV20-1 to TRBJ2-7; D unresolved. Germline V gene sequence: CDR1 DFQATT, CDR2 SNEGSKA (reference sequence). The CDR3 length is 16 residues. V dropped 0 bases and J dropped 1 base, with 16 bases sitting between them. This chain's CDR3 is CSARDMDPLTSYEQYF. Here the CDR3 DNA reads TGCAGTGCTAGAGATATGGACCCGCTAACGTCCTACGAGCAGTACTTC.

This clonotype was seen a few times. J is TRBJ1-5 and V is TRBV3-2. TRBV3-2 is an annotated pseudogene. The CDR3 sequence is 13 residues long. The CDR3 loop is CASSQVPNQPQHF. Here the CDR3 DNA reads TGTGCCAGCAGCCAAGTTCCAAATCAGCCCCAGCATTTT.

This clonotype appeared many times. CDR3 protein: CASSLAGGGDTQYF. The DNA of the CDR3 is TGTGCCAGCAGCTTAGCGGGGGGGGGAGATACGCAGTATTTT. This chain connects TRBV7-2 to TRBJ2-3; 7 nucleotides agree with TRBD2. V was clipped by 0 bases and J by 5 bases; unmatched bases: 2. Per the germline V gene, CDR1 is SGHTA and CDR2 is FQGNSA. This CDR3 has 14 residues.

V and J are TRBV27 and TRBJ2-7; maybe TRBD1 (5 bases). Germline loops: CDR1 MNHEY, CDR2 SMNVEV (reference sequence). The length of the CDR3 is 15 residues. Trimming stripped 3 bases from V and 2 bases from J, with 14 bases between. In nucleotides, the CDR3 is TGTGCCAGCAGTTTTCAGGGTTTTGGCACCTACGAGCAGTACTTC. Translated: CASSFQGFGTYEQYF.

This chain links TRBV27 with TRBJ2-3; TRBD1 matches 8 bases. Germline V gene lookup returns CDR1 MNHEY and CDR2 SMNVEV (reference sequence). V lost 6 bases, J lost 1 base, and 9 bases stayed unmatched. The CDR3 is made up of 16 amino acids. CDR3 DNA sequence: TGTGCCAGCAGCCCACAGGGGGTAAGGGGCACAGATACGCAGTATTTT. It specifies CASSPQGVRGTDTQYF.

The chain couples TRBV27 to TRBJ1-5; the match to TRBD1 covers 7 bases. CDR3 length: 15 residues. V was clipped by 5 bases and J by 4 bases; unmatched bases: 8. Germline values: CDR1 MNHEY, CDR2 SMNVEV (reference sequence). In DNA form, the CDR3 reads TGTGCCAGCAGTCCCGGGACAGCCCAAAATCAGCCCCAGCATTTT. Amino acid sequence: CASSPGTAQNQPQHF.

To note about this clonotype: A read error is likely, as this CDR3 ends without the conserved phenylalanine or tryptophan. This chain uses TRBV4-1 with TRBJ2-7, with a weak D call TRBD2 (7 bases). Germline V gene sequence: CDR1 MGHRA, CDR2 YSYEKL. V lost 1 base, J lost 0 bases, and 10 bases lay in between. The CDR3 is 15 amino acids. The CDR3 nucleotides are TGCGCCAGCAGCCAAGCACGGGGGGCCTCCTACGAGCAGTACTAC. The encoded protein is CASSQARGASYEQYY.

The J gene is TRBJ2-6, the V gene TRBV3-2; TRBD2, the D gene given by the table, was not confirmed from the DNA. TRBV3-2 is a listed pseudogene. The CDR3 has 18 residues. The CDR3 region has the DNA TGTGCCAGCAGCCAAGTCGTTTGGGAGGGCCGTTGGGCCCACGTCCTGACTTTC. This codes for CASSQVVWEGRWAHVLTF.

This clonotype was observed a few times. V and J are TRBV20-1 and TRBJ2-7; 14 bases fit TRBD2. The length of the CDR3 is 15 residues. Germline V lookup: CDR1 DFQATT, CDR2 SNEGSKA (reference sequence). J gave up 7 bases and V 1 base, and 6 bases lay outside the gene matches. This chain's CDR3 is CSARVGLAGVREQYF. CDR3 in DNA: TGCAGTGCTAGAGTGGGACTAGCGGGAGTACGTGAGCAGTACTTC.

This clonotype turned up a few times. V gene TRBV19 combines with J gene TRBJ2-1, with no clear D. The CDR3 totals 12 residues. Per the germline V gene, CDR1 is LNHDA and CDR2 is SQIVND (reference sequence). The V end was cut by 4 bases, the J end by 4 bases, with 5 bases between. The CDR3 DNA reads TGTGCCAGTAGTACCTATTACAATGAGCAGTTCTTC. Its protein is CASSTYYNEQFF.